What follows are 14 T cell receptor beta chains derived from one specimen sequenced in a study of T cell clonotyping in hematopoietic cell transplantation. Time point defined: recipient sample about 28 days before transplant, after cytoreduction. The method was immunoSEQ multiplex PCR; TCRdb's version includes in-frame clones alone and lacks a portion of them. The sample includes about 47,000 clones, around 83% seen only once; the top ten take approximately 5.4%. The sample consisted of peripheral blood mononuclear cells, taken before stem cell transplant. The receptors originated from a man aged 55-75 years with myelodysplastic syndrome. Some clones in this sample may be carry-over from other donors' samples.

This chain connects TRBV7-3 to TRBJ2-2; 11 bases match TRBD2. This CDR3 spans 16 amino acids. Germline values: CDR1 SGHTA, CDR2 FQGTGA. Trimming removed 3 bases from V and 8 bases from J; junction bases left unmatched: 8. CDR3 in DNA: TGTGCCAGCAGCTTCCTTAGCGGGGGGGCCGGTGGGGAGCTGTTTTTT. Translated: CASSFLSGGAGGELFF.

This sequence joins TRBV19 and TRBJ2-7, with 8 nucleotides matching TRBD1. The CDR3 sequence is 14 residues long. The trim removed 6 bases at V and 3 bases at J, leaving 7 bases unmatched. Germline-derived CDR1 and CDR2 are LNHDA and SQIVND (reference sequence). The DNA of the CDR3 is TGTGCCAGTAGCGCCGGGACAGGAGACTACGAGCAGTACTTC. Translated: CASSAGTGDYEQYF. The complete variable domain, with remaining parts taken from reference TRBV19 and TRBJ2-7, reads DGGITQSPKYLFRKEGQNVTLSCEQNLNHDAMYWYRQDPGQGLRLIYYSQIVNDFQKGDIAEGYSVSREKKESFPLTVTSAQKNPTAFYLCASSAGTGDYEQYFGPGTRLTVT.

This chain links TRBV15 with TRBJ2-6; 7 bases line up with TRBD1. The CDR3 extends over 16 amino acids. With V trimmed by 3 bases and J by 0 bases, 2 bases remained unmatched. Germline assignment: CDR1 LNHNV and CDR2 YYDKDF (reference sequence). CDR3 in amino acids: CATSRNRGSGANVLTF. The CDR3 bases are TGTGCCACCAGCAGGAACAGGGGCTCTGGGGCCAACGTCCTGACTTTC.

This clone has a single count. This chain joins TRBV7-2 and TRBJ1-2; 7 bases match TRBD1. The J segment lost 5 bases and the V segment lost 5 bases, leaving 8 bases of the junction unmatched. The CDR3 is 14 residues long. From germline, CDR1 is SGHTA and CDR2 FQGNSA. The CDR3 DNA reads TGTGCCAGCAGCCCCCTTGGGACAGCTTATGGCTACACCTTC. Translation gives CASSPLGTAYGYTF.

V is TRBV5-1 and J is TRBJ2-6, with D unclear. Germline V gene lookup returns CDR1 SGHRS and CDR2 YFSETQ. Trimming shortened V by 5 bases and J by 0 bases, and 12 bases separated the two germline ends. This CDR3 has 16 residues. The CDR3 sequence: CASSSLTLSGANVLTF. DNA for the CDR3: TGCGCCAGCAGTTCACTGACCCTCTCTGGGGCCAACGTCCTGACTTTC.

The V gene is TRBV11-2, the J gene TRBJ1-1; D perhaps matches TRBD1 (5 bases). This CDR3 has 16 amino acids. The V gene's germline CDR1 is SGHAT and CDR2 FQNNGV. The V gene lost 0 bases and the J gene lost 5 bases, with 16 bases spanning the gap. The CDR3 reads CASSLDLGRVLTEAFF. CDR3 bases: TGTGCCAGCAGCTTAGATCTAGGCAGGGTACTTACTGAAGCTTTCTTT. Complete variable domain (other parts from reference TRBV11-2 and TRBJ1-1): EAGVAQSPRYKIIEKRQSVAFWCNPISGHATLYWYQQILGQGPKLLIQFQNNGVVDDSQLPKDRFSAERLKGVDSTLKIQPAKLEDSAVYLCASSLDLGRVLTEAFFGQGTRLTVV.

J is TRBJ2-7 and V is TRBV10-3; D might be TRBD1 (6 bases). The CDR3 runs 14 residues. Between the trimmed V and J ends, which lost 6 bases and 2 bases, there was a span of 14 bases. Germline V lookup: CDR1 ENHRY, CDR2 SYGVKD. CDR3 nucleotides: TGTGCCATCAGCCCGGGACAACGAGCCTACGAGCAGTACTTC. Its protein is CAISPGQRAYEQYF.

The chain couples TRBV5-6 to TRBJ1-2, with D unresolved. The CDR3 has 14 residues. V lost 2 bases and J 7 bases, leaving 15 bases between the germline ends. The V gene's germline CDR1 is SGHDT and CDR2 YYEEEE. Here the CDR3 reads CASSLAQTKGGYTF. As DNA, the CDR3 is TGTGCCAGCAGCTTAGCCCAGACGAAGGGTGGCTACACCTTC.

The rearrangement joins TRBV7-2 to TRBJ1-1; no clear D gene. Germline V CDR1 and CDR2: SGHTA, FQGNSA. V was clipped by 5 bases and J by 3 bases, with 13 bases between them. The CDR3 runs to 14 residues. The CDR3 spells CASSLGPIDTEAFF. In DNA form, the CDR3 reads TGTGCCAGCAGCCTCGGACCGATCGACACTGAAGCTTTCTTT.

The CDR3 is CASSPNAGPYNEQFF. CDR3 bases: TGCGCCAGCAGCCCCAATGCGGGGCCCTACAATGAGCAGTTCTTC. The chain links TRBV4-3 to TRBJ2-1; D perhaps matches TRBD2 (6 bases). Looked up from germline, CDR1 is LGHNA and CDR2 is YSLEER. The length of the CDR3 is 15 residues. The V and J ends lost 4 bases and 2 bases respectively, with 12 bases between them.

The sample holds a few counts of this clone. This sequence joins TRBV5-5 and TRBJ1-3, with D unclear. The germline V gene has CDR1 SGHKS and CDR2 YYEKEE (reference sequence). The length of the CDR3 is 14 residues. V shed 4 bases and J shed 8 bases, with 16 bases lying between them. CDR3 nucleotides: TGTGCCAGCAGCCTCCTAGCCACGGTAGACACCATATATTTT. Translated: CASSLLATVDTIYF. Full variable domain (rest looked up from reference TRBV5-5 and TRBJ1-3): DAGVTQSPTHLIKTRGQQVTLRCSPISGHKSVSWYQQVLGQGPQFIFQYYEKEERGRGNFPDRFSARQFPNYSSELNVNALLLGDSALYLCASSLLATVDTIYFGEGSWLTVV.

The V call is TRBV28, the J call TRBJ2-1, with 9 nucleotides matching TRBD1. Looked up from germline, CDR1 is MDHEN and CDR2 is SYDVKM. The V gene end was trimmed by 8 bases and the J gene end by 8 bases; junction bases not matched to a gene: 13. The CDR3 has 15 amino acids. CDR3 sequence reads: CASHETGQGRDEQFF. CDR3 sequence (DNA): TGTGCCAGCCATGAAACCGGACAGGGGAGGGATGAGCAGTTCTTC.

The chain employs TRBV9 and TRBJ2-7; D is uncertain. CDR3 length: 15 amino acids. Deletions cut 0 bases from V and 2 bases from J, with 12 bases between. Germline V lookup: CDR1 SGDLS, CDR2 YYNGEE. CDR3 in amino acids: CASSVGRGPPYEQYF. The CDR3 nucleotides are TGTGCCAGCAGCGTAGGCCGCGGTCCCCCCTACGAGCAGTACTTC.

The chain recombines TRBV6-5 with TRBJ1-1; TRBD1 is a possible D gene (5 bases). The V and J ends lost 6 bases and 9 bases respectively, with 14 bases between them. Per germline, CDR1 MNHEY and CDR2 SVGAGI. The CDR3 contains 12 residues. CDR3 sequence: CASRGPTSKAFF. The CDR3 DNA is TGTGCCAGCAGGGGACCGACCTCTAAAGCTTTCTTT.